The 30 T cell receptor beta chains presented below share a single source sample, sequenced in a study of cytomegalovirus exposure and HLA in healthy donors. Some clones are missing from TCRdb's copy, which holds only in-frame ones; the method was immunoSEQ multiplex PCR. The sample yields about 79,000 clones, roughly 93% seen once. Sequenced input: PBMCs. Receptor source: a young woman in good health and CMV-seronegative.

The chain joins TRBV6-1 to TRBJ1-1; TRBD1 might be the D (6 bases). Deletions cut 4 bases from V and 1 base from J, with 10 bases between. There are 14 residues in the CDR3. Looked up from germline, CDR1 is MNHNS and CDR2 is SASEGT. CDR3 coding DNA: TGTGCCAGCAGTGTACAGGGACCGAACACTGAAGCTTTCTTT. It is translated as CASSVQGPNTEAFF.

The rearrangement links TRBV18 to TRBJ2-7; 12 positions match TRBD1. This CDR3 spans 14 amino acids. V lost 4 bases to trimming and J lost 5 bases; unmatched junction nucleotides: 3. Germline-derived CDR1 and CDR2 are KGHSH and LQKENI. Written as DNA, the CDR3 is TGTGCCAGCTCACGGGACAGGGGGCATGACGAGCAGTACTTC. This codes for CASSRDRGHDEQYF.

This chain uses TRBV10-3 with TRBJ1-1, with TRBD1 identical over 8 bases. Germline lookup yields CDR1 ENHRY and CDR2 SYGVKD. Trimming at V came to 5 bases and at J to 1 base, leaving 3 bases not matched to a gene. This CDR3 contains 14 residues. CDR3 loop: CAISRQGPNTEAFF. For the CDR3, the DNA is TGTGCCATCAGTAGACAGGGGCCGAACACTGAAGCTTTCTTT.

The V and J genes are TRBV19 and TRBJ2-1; 10 bases are shared with TRBD2. The CDR3 extends over 13 amino acids. Germline assignment: CDR1 LNHDA and CDR2 SQIVND (reference sequence). V lost 11 bases to trimming and J lost 5 bases; unmatched junction nucleotides: 6. The chain's CDR3 is CASTSGPHNEQFF. In nucleotides, the CDR3 is TGTGCCTCGACTAGCGGGCCGCACAATGAGCAGTTCTTC. Full variable domain (rest looked up from reference TRBV19 and TRBJ2-1): DGGITQSPKYLFRKEGQNVTLSCEQNLNHDAMYWYRQDPGQGLRLIYYSQIVNDFQKGDIAEGYSVSREKKESFPLTVTSAQKNPTAFYLCASTSGPHNEQFFGPGTRLTVL.

The rearrangement links TRBV4-2 to TRBJ2-5; 10 bases match TRBD1. J was trimmed by 3 bases and V by 4 bases; bases with no gene match: 5. Germline loops: CDR1 LGHNA, CDR2 YNFKEQ. The CDR3 runs 15 residues. In DNA, the CDR3 is TGTGCCAGCAGCCCTCGGACAGGGGGAGAAGAGACCCAGTACTTC. This translates into CASSPRTGGEETQYF.

The chain recombines TRBV27 with TRBJ2-1; 14 nucleotides line up with TRBD2. The length of the CDR3 is 16 residues. Losses at the gene ends were 4 bases for V and 5 bases for J; bases not matched to a gene: 4. Germline CDR1 is MNHEY and CDR2 is SMNVEV (reference sequence). The CDR3 sequence: CASSSRLAGGHNEQFF. Written as DNA, the CDR3 is TGTGCCAGCAGTTCCAGACTAGCGGGGGGGCACAATGAGCAGTTCTTC.

The chain employs TRBV6-4 and TRBJ1-2; the D is unclear. Germline CDR1 MRHNA, CDR2 SNTAGT. The V gene lost 2 bases and the J gene lost 5 bases, with 9 bases spanning the gap. CDR3 length: 13 amino acids. DNA of the CDR3: TGTGCCAGCAGTGACGCCCCGGGTTATGGCTACACCTTC. It specifies CASSDAPGYGYTF.

The V gene is TRBV7-8, the J gene TRBJ2-7; 8 bases agree with TRBD1. This CDR3 spans 16 amino acids. Germline V gene sequence: CDR1 SGHVS, CDR2 FQNEAQ. With V trimmed by 1 base and J by 0 bases, 5 bases remained unmatched. The CDR3 DNA reads as TGTGCCAGCAGCTTAGGGGGGCAGGGGGCCTCCTACGAGCAGTACTTC. Its protein is CASSLGGQGASYEQYF. Variable domain in full (rest from reference TRBV7-8 and TRBJ2-7): GAGVSQSPRYKVAKRGQDVALRCDPISGHVSLFWYQQALGQGPEFLTYFQNEAQLDKSGLPSDRFFAERPEGSVSTLKIQRTQQEDSAVYLCASSLGGQGASYEQYFGPGTRLTVT.

This rearrangement joins TRBV7-2 to TRBJ1-1; no firm D call. This CDR3 is 15 amino acids long. Germline CDR1 reads SGHTA; CDR2 reads FQGNSA. V lost 5 bases to trimming and J lost 1 base, with 14 bases between them. DNA of the CDR3: TGTGCCAGCAGCCTGTTCGCAGTTGAGAACACTGAAGCTTTCTTT. Translating it yields CASSLFAVENTEAFF.

V gene TRBV6-1 combines with J gene TRBJ2-5; TRBD2 is a possible D gene (6 bases). The CDR3 has 14 residues. Trimming pared 1 base from V and 5 bases from J, leaving 11 bases between. From germline, CDR1 is MNHNS and CDR2 SASEGT. Here the CDR3 DNA reads TGTGCCAGCAGTGAAGGTGGGGGGACGGAGACCCAGTACTTC. Amino acids: CASSEGGGTETQYF.

V is TRBV4-3 and J is TRBJ2-3, with 8 bases matching TRBD2. Germline assignment: CDR1 LGHNA and CDR2 YSLEER. The CDR3 runs to 17 residues. Trimming cost V 0 bases and J 4 bases; bases outside gene matches: 9. The DNA of the CDR3 is TGCGCCAGCAGCCAAGATCGTCCGGGGGGGGGCGCAGATACGCAGTATTTT. Translation: CASSQDRPGGGADTQYF.

The chain carries TRBV28 and TRBJ2-5; D may be TRBD2 (5 bases). Per the germline V gene, CDR1 is MDHEN and CDR2 is SYDVKM. Trimming removed 6 bases from V and 7 bases from J, with 12 bases in between. The CDR3 contains 12 residues. As DNA, the CDR3 is TGTGCCAGCAGAAATCCCCGGGGGACCCAGTACTTC. Its translation: CASRNPRGTQYF.

The count of this clone is one. V is TRBV29-1 and J is TRBJ2-1; 10 bases are shared with TRBD2. CDR3 size: 15 residues. From germline, CDR1 is SQVTM and CDR2 ANQGSEA. V was clipped by 7 bases and J by 5 bases; unmatched bases: 11. The CDR3 loop is CSGGLPSGSHNEQFF. CDR3 nucleotide sequence: TGCAGCGGGGGCCTACCTAGCGGGAGTCACAATGAGCAGTTCTTC.

The chain uses TRBV29-1 and TRBJ2-7, with a possible D match to TRBD1 (5 bases). The CDR3 runs to 15 residues. Germline CDR1 is SQVTM and CDR2 is ANQGSEA. Trimming removed 0 bases at V and 3 bases at J, with 15 bases between. The CDR3 bases are TGCAGCGTTGAAGATTATGCGGCAGGGAACTACGAGCAGTACTTC. Amino acid sequence: CSVEDYAAGNYEQYF.

The chain combines TRBV5-1 with TRBJ2-7, with a possible D match to TRBD1 (6 bases). Trimming shortened V by 0 bases and J by 2 bases, and 12 bases separated the two germline ends. The CDR3 is 15 residues long. The germline V gene has CDR1 SGHRS and CDR2 YFSETQ. DNA for the CDR3: TGCGCCAGCAGCTTGGGACAGGCAGTAACCTACGAGCAGTACTTC. This encodes CASSLGQAVTYEQYF.

This clone was counted only a few times. J is TRBJ1-5 and V is TRBV16; 8 bases match TRBD1. This CDR3 is 16 amino acids long. V gave up 3 bases and J gave up 1 base; unmatched junction bases: 5. The germline V gene encodes CDR1 KGHSY and CDR2 FQNENV. CDR3 sequence (DNA): TGTGCCAGCAGCCAGACAGGGGCCGGGAGCAATCAGCCCCAGCATTTT. Translation: CASSQTGAGSNQPQHF.

This sequence joins TRBV11-2 and TRBJ2-1, with D possibly TRBD2 on 5 matching bases. The length of the CDR3 is 14 residues. CDR1 is SGHAT and CDR2 is FQNNGV in the germline V gene. Deletions cut 2 bases from V and 12 bases from J, with 17 bases between. CDR3 nucleotide sequence: TGTGCCAGCAGCTTAACGGGCACTCTAGCAGGGCAGTTCTTC. Encoded protein: CASSLTGTLAGQFF. The entire variable domain, with the rest obtained from reference TRBV11-2 and TRBJ2-1, is as follows: EAGVAQSPRYKIIEKRQSVAFWCNPISGHATLYWYQQILGQGPKLLIQFQNNGVVDDSQLPKDRFSAERLKGVDSTLKIQPAKLEDSAVYLCASSLTGTLAGQFFGPGTRLTVL.

The J gene is TRBJ2-7, the V gene TRBV25-1; the match to TRBD2 covers 9 bases. CDR1 and CDR2 (germline): MGHDK, SYGVNS. Trimming took 8 bases from V and 4 from J; bases not matched to a gene: 12. The CDR3 spans 15 residues. CDR3 coding DNA: TGTGCCAGCTCTGCAGATAGCGGGAGTTCGTACGAGCAGTACTTC. Amino acid sequence: CASSADSGSSYEQYF.

The gene calls are TRBV4-2 and TRBJ1-4; no definite D call. V was cut by 7 bases and J by 7 bases, with 16 bases left in between. The CDR3 sequence is 14 residues long. Germline CDR1 is LGHNA and CDR2 is YNFKEQ. The DNA of the CDR3 is TGTGCCAGCAACCCCGGCGGGTCTGGTGAAAAACTGTTTTTT. Translating it yields CASNPGGSGEKLFF.

The chain links TRBV5-1 to TRBJ2-3; D might be TRBD2 (6 bases). V dropped 3 bases and J dropped 4 bases, with 12 bases sitting between them. Looked up from germline, CDR1 is SGHRS and CDR2 is YFSETQ. The CDR3 has 14 amino acids. The chain's CDR3 is CASSWGVLADTQYF. DNA of the CDR3: TGCGCCAGCAGCTGGGGGGTTCTGGCAGATACGCAGTATTTT.

This clone was counted once. The chain joins TRBV6-1 to TRBJ1-5; 9 bases map to TRBD1. This CDR3 is built from 16 residues. V dropped 2 bases and J dropped 4; count of bases not matched to a gene: 6. The V gene's germline CDR1 is MNHNS and CDR2 SASEGT. The CDR3 protein is CASSEPGQGNNQPQHF. The CDR3 DNA reads TGTGCCAGCAGTGAACCGGGACAGGGAAATAATCAGCCCCAGCATTTT.

The count of this clone is one. The chain uses TRBV6-6 and TRBJ1-2; tentatively, D is TRBD1 (5 bases). Germline V gives CDR1 MNHNY, CDR2 SVGAGI (reference sequence). Deletions cut 8 bases from V and 2 bases from J, with 18 bases between. The CDR3 is made up of 15 amino acids. The CDR3 sequence is CASGATVPKNYGYTF. In DNA form, the CDR3 reads TGTGCCAGCGGGGCAACGGTCCCCAAGAACTATGGCTACACCTTC.

The chain couples TRBV4-2 to TRBJ2-1, with 10 bases that match TRBD1. The V gene end was trimmed by 3 bases and the J gene end by 3 bases; junction bases not matched to a gene: 2. The CDR3 length is 15 residues. CDR1 is LGHNA and CDR2 is YNFKEQ in the germline V gene. In nucleotides, the CDR3 is TGTGCCAGCAGCCAGGGGACAGGGGACTACAATGAGCAGTTCTTC. Translated, it gives CASSQGTGDYNEQFF.

V usage is TRBV9 and J usage is TRBJ1-2; D is ambiguous. V lost 3 bases, J lost 7 bases, and 7 bases lay in between. The CDR3 has 11 residues. CDR1 is SGDLS and CDR2 is YYNGEE in the germline V gene. The CDR3 sequence is CASSAGVGYTF. CDR3 nucleotides: TGTGCCAGCAGCGCCGGGGTTGGCTACACCTTC.

The chain is built from TRBV7-9 and TRBJ2-5; 11 bases agree with TRBD2. Per the germline V gene, CDR1 is SEHNR and CDR2 is FQNEAQ (reference sequence). This CDR3 is 16 amino acids long. V gave up 5 bases and J gave up 4 bases; unmatched junction bases: 9. The CDR3 coding sequence is TGTGCCAGCAGCCATGGATCTAGCGGGAGGACAGAGACCCAGTACTTC. Translated, it gives CASSHGSSGRTETQYF.

This chain links TRBV9 with TRBJ1-3, with 8 bases that match TRBD1. CDR1 is SGDLS and CDR2 is YYNGEE in the germline V gene. There are 15 residues in the CDR3. Trimming at V came to 1 base and at J to 0 bases, leaving 0 bases not matched to a gene. CDR3 region: CASSVTGGSGNTIYF. The CDR3 region has the DNA TGTGCCAGCAGCGTAACAGGGGGCTCTGGAAACACCATATATTTT.

The rearrangement uses TRBV9 and TRBJ2-1; TRBD2 agrees at 16 bases. Trimming at V came to 2 bases and at J to 7 bases, leaving 9 bases not matched to a gene. The CDR3 is 18 amino acids. Germline CDR1 SGDLS, CDR2 YYNGEE. DNA for the CDR3: TGTGCCAGCAGCGTTGCCGGGACTAGCGGGAGGGCCGGGAATGAGCAGTTCTTC. Encoded protein: CASSVAGTSGRAGNEQFF.

The chain has TRBV11-2 and TRBJ2-3; D not certain. The germline gives CDR1 SGHAT, CDR2 FQNNGV. V lost 5 bases and J 2 bases, leaving 17 bases between the germline ends. The CDR3 has 16 amino acids. The CDR3 here is CASSARPTYLTDTQYF. The CDR3 DNA is TGTGCCAGCAGCGCCCGTCCAACCTACCTCACAGATACGCAGTATTTT.

This clone has a single count. The chain recombines TRBV5-1 with TRBJ2-1; the D gene is possibly TRBD2 (5 bases). Germline V gene data show CDR1 as SGHRS and CDR2 as YFSETQ. CDR3 size: 15 residues. Deletions cut 2 bases from V and 6 bases from J, with 15 bases between. The CDR3 region is CASSFGTGMGNEQFF. The CDR3 nucleotides are TGCGCCAGCAGCTTTGGTACGGGAATGGGCAATGAGCAGTTCTTC.

This clone was detected only a few times. The gene calls are TRBV19 and TRBJ2-7; 9 bases line up with TRBD1. Germline V lookup: CDR1 LNHDA, CDR2 SQIVND (reference sequence). J gave up 2 bases and V 1 base, and 9 bases lay outside the gene matches. This CDR3 is 17 amino acids long. The CDR3 reads CASSIASGTGFTYEQYF. CDR3 bases: TGTGCCAGTAGTATAGCTTCCGGGACAGGGTTTACCTACGAGCAGTACTTC.